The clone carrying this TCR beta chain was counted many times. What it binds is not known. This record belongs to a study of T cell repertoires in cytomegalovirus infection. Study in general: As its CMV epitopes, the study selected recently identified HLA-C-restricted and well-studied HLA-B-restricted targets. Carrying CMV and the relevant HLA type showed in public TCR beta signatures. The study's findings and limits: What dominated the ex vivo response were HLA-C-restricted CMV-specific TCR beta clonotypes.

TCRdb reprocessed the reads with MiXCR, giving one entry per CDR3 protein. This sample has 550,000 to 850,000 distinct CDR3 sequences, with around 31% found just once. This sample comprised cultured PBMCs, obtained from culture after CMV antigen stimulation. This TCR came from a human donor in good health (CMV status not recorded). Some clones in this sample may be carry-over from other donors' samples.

The CDR3 sequence: CASSLLAGTSGAFF. The CDR3 DNA reads TGTGCCAGCAGCTTACTCGCAGGAACGTCAGGAGCTTTCTTT. V usage is TRBV7-2 and J usage is TRBJ1-1; D remains unclear. This CDR3 has 14 amino acids. CDR1 and CDR2 from the germline V gene are SGHTA and FQGNSA. Trimming shortened V by 2 bases and J by 10 bases, and 17 bases separated the two germline ends.